One sample yielded the 32 T cell receptor beta chains listed below, sequenced in a study of cytomegalovirus exposure and HLA in healthy donors. A multiplex PCR was run with 60 Vbeta primers and 13 Jbeta primers. The data were produced by immunoSEQ multiplex PCR, yet TCRdb's version contains in-frame clones alone and is incomplete. The data contain around 130,000 clones, over 75% of them singletons. Material for sequencing was PBMCs. The source is a woman aged 18-35 years in good health and CMV-seronegative.

The gene calls are TRBV25-1 and TRBJ1-1; 8 nucleotides line up with TRBD1. Germline CDR1 reads MGHDK; CDR2 reads SYGVNS. The CDR3 runs 15 residues. V lost 8 bases to trimming and J lost 3 bases; unmatched junction nucleotides: 11. CDR3 sequence reads: CASSPAGTGYTEAFF. In DNA form, the CDR3 reads TGTGCCAGCTCCCCCGCCGGGACAGGCTACACTGAAGCTTTCTTT.

V gene TRBV6-1 combines with J gene TRBJ2-2, with 9 nucleotides matching TRBD1. V dropped 10 bases and J dropped 4; count of bases not matched to a gene: 4. Germline CDR1 is MNHNS and CDR2 is SASEGT. This CDR3 is 13 amino acids long. Here the CDR3 DNA reads TGTGCCAATGGACAGGGGATCACCGGGGAGCTGTTTTTT. Its translation: CANGQGITGELFF.

This clone was found a few times. The V and J genes are TRBV7-9 and TRBJ1-2; D unresolved. V lost 4 bases and J lost 8, with 8 bases in between. The CDR3 is 11 residues long. Germline loops: CDR1 SEHNR, CDR2 FQNEAQ (reference sequence). The chain's CDR3 is CASSSGGGYTF. The DNA of the CDR3 is TGTGCCAGCAGCTCCGGAGGCGGCTACACCTTC.

This chain connects TRBV7-2 to TRBJ2-3, with TRBD2 matching 10 bases. The junction had 2 bases not matched to a gene; V was cut back by 3 bases and J by 5 bases. The CDR3 spans 14 residues. The germline gives CDR1 SGHTA, CDR2 FQGNSA. CDR3 in amino acids: CASSFSSGRDTQYF. CDR3 DNA: TGTGCCAGCAGCTTCTCTAGCGGGAGAGATACGCAGTATTTT.

The J gene is TRBJ2-1, the V gene TRBV7-2, with unresolved D. Germline-derived CDR1 and CDR2 are SGHTA and FQGNSA. There are 12 residues in the CDR3. V was clipped by 5 bases and J by 8 bases, with 10 bases between them. The CDR3 reads CASSVSVDEQFF. The CDR3 coding sequence is TGTGCCAGCAGCGTGTCAGTGGATGAGCAGTTCTTC.

The gene calls are TRBV2 and TRBJ1-2, with TRBD1 identical over 8 bases. Germline V gene data show CDR1 as SNHLY and CDR2 as FYNNEI. The CDR3 has 13 residues. V lost 8 bases to trimming and J lost 7 bases; unmatched junction nucleotides: 9. CDR3 sequence: CASGPGQGAGYTF. For the CDR3, the DNA is TGTGCCAGCGGACCTGGACAGGGAGCTGGCTACACCTTC.

This clone was observed once. The chain carries TRBV7-9 and TRBJ2-7; weak D call: TRBD2 (5 bases). V lost 5 bases to trimming and J lost 4 bases, with 30 bases between them. Germline V gene lookup returns CDR1 SEHNR and CDR2 FQNEAQ (reference sequence). The CDR3 extends over 19 amino acids. CDR3 residues: CASSPIAGGARRSRYEQYF. The CDR3 DNA sequence: TGTGCCAGCAGCCCAATTGCGGGCGGAGCTAGACGATCTAGGTACGAGCAGTACTTC.

The rearrangement uses TRBV19 and TRBJ2-2; D might be TRBD2 (6 bases). V dropped 5 bases and J dropped 2 bases, with 12 bases sitting between them. The CDR3 is 15 residues long. Germline V gene data show CDR1 as LNHDA and CDR2 as SQIVND (reference sequence). The CDR3 spells CASSLWTTNTGELFF. CDR3 DNA: TGTGCCAGTAGTCTCTGGACTACCAACACCGGGGAGCTGTTTTTT.

This clone has only a few counts. The V and J genes are TRBV5-1 and TRBJ2-6; D unresolved. Germline CDR1 SGHRS, CDR2 YFSETQ. V was cut by 4 bases and J by 0 bases, with 5 bases left in between. The CDR3 consists of 14 residues. This CDR3 reads CASSPSSGANVLTF. The CDR3 region has the DNA TGCGCCAGCAGCCCTTCCTCTGGGGCCAACGTCCTGACTTTC.

The chain combines TRBV5-6 with TRBJ2-5; tentative D call: TRBD2 (7 bases). Germline CDR1 and CDR2: SGHDT and YYEEEE. Trimming removed 0 bases at V and 4 bases at J, with 10 bases between. This CDR3 is built from 14 residues. CDR3 nucleotides: TGTGCCAGCAGCTTGGGGGGGGGCGGAGAGACCCAGTACTTC. It is translated as CASSLGGGGETQYF.

The J gene is TRBJ2-2, the V gene TRBV9; 9 nucleotides line up with TRBD1. V shed 0 bases and J 5 bases; nucleotides not matched to a gene: 5. Germline V lookup: CDR1 SGDLS, CDR2 YYNGEE. The CDR3 totals 16 residues. The CDR3, as DNA: TGTGCCAGCAGCGTAGTGGACAGGGGAGGGACCGGGGAGCTGTTTTTT. Its translation: CASSVVDRGGTGELFF.

V gene TRBV5-4 combines with J gene TRBJ2-5, with 7 bases matching TRBD1. Per the germline V gene, CDR1 is SGHNT and CDR2 is YYREEE (reference sequence). V lost 4 bases to trimming and J lost 5 bases; unmatched junction nucleotides: 11. The CDR3 contains 15 residues. CDR3 sequence reads: CASSRRQGVEETQYF. The CDR3 DNA is TGTGCCAGCAGCAGGAGACAGGGCGTGGAGGAGACCCAGTACTTC.

The chain couples TRBV18 to TRBJ1-1, with a tentative D call TRBD1 (5 bases). This CDR3 region has 13 residues. Trimming removed 5 bases from V and 2 bases from J, with 9 bases in between. Germline V lookup: CDR1 KGHSH, CDR2 LQKENI. The CDR3 loop reads CASSAGPNTEAFF. The CDR3, as DNA: TGTGCCAGCTCAGCGGGACCAAACACTGAAGCTTTCTTT.

This sequence joins TRBV19 and TRBJ1-6, with D unclear. The CDR3 has 15 amino acids. Trimming removed 3 bases from V and 7 bases from J, with 13 bases in between. Germline values: CDR1 LNHDA, CDR2 SQIVND (reference sequence). CDR3 region: CASSIGQVGNSPLHF. For the CDR3, the DNA is TGTGCCAGTAGTATTGGGCAGGTCGGCAATTCACCCCTCCACTTT.

Remarks on this clone: Germline is not matched at one junction end, which may reflect a read error. This sequence joins TRBV6-1 and TRBJ2-4; tentatively, D is TRBD1 (5 bases). In germline, CDR1 is MNHNS, CDR2 SASEGT. The CDR3 is made up of 15 amino acids. CDR3 in amino acids: CASSEAGPSYNSQYF. CDR3 sequence (DNA): TGTGCCAGCAGTGAAGCGGGGCCTTCGTATAACAGTCAGTACTTC.

This chain uses TRBV12-5 with TRBJ2-5; tentative D call: TRBD2 (5 bases). Germline V lookup: CDR1 LGHNT, CDR2 FRNRAP. Trimming shortened V by 2 bases and J by 2 bases, and 15 bases separated the two germline ends. CDR3 length: 16 amino acids. CDR3 nucleotides: TGTGCTAGTGGTTTGTCCAACGGACTTTATCAAGAGACCCAGTACTTC. Translation: CASGLSNGLYQETQYF. Variable domain in full (rest from reference TRBV12-5 and TRBJ2-5): DARVTQTPRHKVTEMGQEVTMRCQPILGHNTVFWYRQTMMQGLELLAYFRNRAPLDDSGMPKDRFSAEMPDATLATLKIQPSEPRDSAVYFCASGLSNGLYQETQYFGPGTRLLVL.

The V gene is TRBV10-3, the J gene TRBJ1-1, with a possible D match to TRBD1 (5 bases). The V end lost 7 bases, the J end lost 5 bases, and 17 bases lay between the germline ends. CDR3 length: 14 residues. Germline-derived CDR1 and CDR2 are ENHRY and SYGVKD. This CDR3 reads CAIKGDGGRTEAFF. CDR3 DNA sequence: TGTGCCATCAAAGGGGACGGGGGACGGACTGAAGCTTTCTTT.

In this sample, this clone turned up once. The chain is built from TRBV30 and TRBJ1-3, with D maybe TRBD1 (5 bases). V lost 4 bases and J lost 4, with 14 bases in between. The CDR3 contains 14 residues. Germline V gene data show CDR1 as GTSNPN and CDR2 as SVGIG (reference sequence). In DNA form, the CDR3 reads TGTGCCTGGAACGGGGGTTTATTAGGAAACACCATATATTTT. This gives the protein CAWNGGLLGNTIYF.

The rearrangement joins TRBV7-9 to TRBJ1-6; 10 nucleotides align to TRBD1. Germline CDR1 reads SEHNR; CDR2 reads FQNEAQ (reference sequence). The length of the CDR3 is 17 residues. With 1 base clipped from V and 7 bases from J, the junction kept 7 bases outside the gene matches. The CDR3 DNA is TGTGCCAGCAGCTTAGGGGGGAGACAGGGGGCCAATTCACCCCTCCACTTT. As protein: CASSLGGRQGANSPLHF.

The chain combines TRBV7-2 with TRBJ2-7; D may be TRBD2 (5 bases). There are 13 residues in the CDR3. V was cut by 5 bases and J by 6 bases, with 14 bases left in between. CDR1 is SGHTA, CDR2 FQGNSA, per germline. CDR3 protein: CASSTTPGSEQYF. For the CDR3, the DNA is TGTGCCAGCAGCACAACGCCGGGGTCCGAGCAGTACTTC. Full variable domain (remainder filled in from reference TRBV7-2 and TRBJ2-7): GAGVSQSPSNKVTEKGKDVELRCDPISGHTALYWYRQSLGQGLEFLIYFQGNSAPDKSGLPSDRFSAERTGGSVSTLTIQRTQQEDSAVYLCASSTTPGSEQYFGPGTRLTVT.

The rearrangement joins TRBV11-2 to TRBJ1-2; D uncertain. Trimming left V 1 base short and J 2 bases short, with 8 bases between. This CDR3 comprises 14 residues. Germline V gives CDR1 SGHAT, CDR2 FQNNGV. Written as DNA, the CDR3 is TGTGCCAGCAGCTTAGCGCCACAGAACTATGGCTACACCTTC. Its translation: CASSLAPQNYGYTF.

This chain joins TRBV30 and TRBJ1-1, with D uncertain. Trimming left V 7 bases short and J 0 bases short, with 12 bases between. The germline V gene has CDR1 GTSNPN and CDR2 SVGIG (reference sequence). There are 13 residues in the CDR3. This chain's CDR3 is CASLGRLNTEAFF. The CDR3, as DNA: TGTGCCTCCCTAGGCCGACTGAACACTGAAGCTTTCTTT.

This clone showed up just once. The chain uses TRBV5-5 and TRBJ1-1, with TRBD1 identical over 9 bases. J gave up 5 bases and V 2 bases, and 4 bases lay outside the gene matches. Per germline, CDR1 SGHKS and CDR2 YYEKEE (reference sequence). The CDR3 is made up of 14 amino acids. The CDR3 spells CASSFPGTGTEAFF. The CDR3 region has the DNA TGTGCCAGCAGCTTTCCCGGGACAGGGACTGAAGCTTTCTTT.

This chain joins TRBV7-3 and TRBJ2-5; the match to TRBD1 covers 9 bases. The V gene's germline CDR1 is SGHTA and CDR2 FQGTGA. This CDR3 is built from 14 residues. Unmatched junction bases numbered 5, after V lost 4 bases and J lost 5 bases. CDR3: CASSSGTGRETQYF. The CDR3 coding sequence is TGTGCCAGCAGCTCTGGGACAGGGAGGGAGACCCAGTACTTC.

The rearrangement links TRBV5-4 to TRBJ1-4; D is perhaps TRBD1 (6 bases). CDR3 size: 15 residues. Per germline, CDR1 SGHNT and CDR2 YYREEE (reference sequence). The germline V and J ends were trimmed by 1 base and 5 bases, with 12 bases remaining between them. The CDR3 protein is CASSLSTDRNEKLFF. The CDR3 DNA follows: TGTGCCAGCAGCTTGTCTACGGACAGAAATGAAAAACTGTTTTTT.

The rearrangement joins TRBV19 to TRBJ1-5, with TRBD1 matching over 9 bases. The V gene's germline CDR1 is LNHDA and CDR2 SQIVND (reference sequence). This CDR3 has 18 amino acids. Unmatched junction bases numbered 11, after V lost 4 bases and J lost 1 base. CDR3 region: CASSRNGQGRGSNQPQHF. The CDR3 bases are TGTGCCAGTAGTAGGAATGGACAGGGGAGGGGAAGCAATCAGCCCCAGCATTTT. The full variable domain, completed using reference TRBV19 and TRBJ1-5, is DGGITQSPKYLFRKEGQNVTLSCEQNLNHDAMYWYRQDPGQGLRLIYYSQIVNDFQKGDIAEGYSVSREKKESFPLTVTSAQKNPTAFYLCASSRNGQGRGSNQPQHFGDGTRLSIL.

The chain links TRBV2 to TRBJ1-4, with 10 nucleotides matching TRBD1. Germline V CDR1 and CDR2: SNHLY, FYNNEI. The CDR3 loop spans 16 amino acids. After removal of 2 bases from V and 7 bases from J, the junction contained 7 bases not matched to a gene. The CDR3 sequence is CASSERDRGFFEKLFF. The CDR3 DNA is TGTGCCAGCAGTGAAAGGGACAGGGGTTTTTTTGAAAAACTGTTTTTT.

The chain links TRBV4-2 to TRBJ2-1; TRBD1 matches at 9 bases. CDR3 length: 13 amino acids. V dropped 4 bases and J dropped 14; count of bases not matched to a gene: 9. CDR1 and CDR2 from the germline V gene are LGHNA and YNFKEQ. The CDR3 coding sequence is TGTGCCAGCAGCCCTTTGACAGGGGGAAGAAAGTTCTTC. It translates to CASSPLTGGRKFF.

This chain connects TRBV27 to TRBJ1-1, with D unclear. Deletions cut 3 bases from V and 5 bases from J, with 13 bases between. Germline V gene sequence: CDR1 MNHEY, CDR2 SMNVEV (reference sequence). This CDR3 contains 14 residues. The CDR3 loop reads CASSFGGIRTEAFF. The DNA for the CDR3 is TGTGCCAGCAGTTTCGGAGGGATTCGGACTGAAGCTTTCTTT.

Turning to this clone: Other DNA sequences in the same sample also yield this CDR3. The chain combines TRBV11-2 with TRBJ2-7, with TRBD1 matching over 7 bases. CDR3 length: 15 residues. Germline V gene sequence: CDR1 SGHAT, CDR2 FQNNGV. Trimming cost V 0 bases and J 1 base; bases outside gene matches: 3. The CDR3 DNA reads as TGTGCCAGCAGCTTAGAGCCGGGACAGTCCTACGAGCAGTACTTC. Amino acids: CASSLEPGQSYEQYF.

The chain uses TRBV5-4 and TRBJ2-5, with a tentative D call TRBD1 (9 bases). The CDR3 loop spans 15 amino acids. Germline V gene lookup returns CDR1 SGHNT and CDR2 YYREEE (reference sequence). V was clipped by 4 bases and J by 1 base, with 14 bases between them. CDR3 residues: CASSRGGQGQETQYF. In nucleotides, the CDR3 is TGTGCCAGCAGCCGGGGGGGACAGGGCCAAGAGACCCAGTACTTC.

The rearrangement uses TRBV6-6 and TRBJ1-1; D gene uncertain. Per the germline V gene, CDR1 is MNHNY and CDR2 is SVGAGI (reference sequence). V was shortened by 2 bases and J by 4 bases, with 11 bases between the two germline ends. This CDR3 region has 14 residues. For the CDR3, the DNA is TGTGCCAGCAGTTACCGAGGGCGGTCCACTGAAGCTTTCTTT. Translated, it gives CASSYRGRSTEAFF.